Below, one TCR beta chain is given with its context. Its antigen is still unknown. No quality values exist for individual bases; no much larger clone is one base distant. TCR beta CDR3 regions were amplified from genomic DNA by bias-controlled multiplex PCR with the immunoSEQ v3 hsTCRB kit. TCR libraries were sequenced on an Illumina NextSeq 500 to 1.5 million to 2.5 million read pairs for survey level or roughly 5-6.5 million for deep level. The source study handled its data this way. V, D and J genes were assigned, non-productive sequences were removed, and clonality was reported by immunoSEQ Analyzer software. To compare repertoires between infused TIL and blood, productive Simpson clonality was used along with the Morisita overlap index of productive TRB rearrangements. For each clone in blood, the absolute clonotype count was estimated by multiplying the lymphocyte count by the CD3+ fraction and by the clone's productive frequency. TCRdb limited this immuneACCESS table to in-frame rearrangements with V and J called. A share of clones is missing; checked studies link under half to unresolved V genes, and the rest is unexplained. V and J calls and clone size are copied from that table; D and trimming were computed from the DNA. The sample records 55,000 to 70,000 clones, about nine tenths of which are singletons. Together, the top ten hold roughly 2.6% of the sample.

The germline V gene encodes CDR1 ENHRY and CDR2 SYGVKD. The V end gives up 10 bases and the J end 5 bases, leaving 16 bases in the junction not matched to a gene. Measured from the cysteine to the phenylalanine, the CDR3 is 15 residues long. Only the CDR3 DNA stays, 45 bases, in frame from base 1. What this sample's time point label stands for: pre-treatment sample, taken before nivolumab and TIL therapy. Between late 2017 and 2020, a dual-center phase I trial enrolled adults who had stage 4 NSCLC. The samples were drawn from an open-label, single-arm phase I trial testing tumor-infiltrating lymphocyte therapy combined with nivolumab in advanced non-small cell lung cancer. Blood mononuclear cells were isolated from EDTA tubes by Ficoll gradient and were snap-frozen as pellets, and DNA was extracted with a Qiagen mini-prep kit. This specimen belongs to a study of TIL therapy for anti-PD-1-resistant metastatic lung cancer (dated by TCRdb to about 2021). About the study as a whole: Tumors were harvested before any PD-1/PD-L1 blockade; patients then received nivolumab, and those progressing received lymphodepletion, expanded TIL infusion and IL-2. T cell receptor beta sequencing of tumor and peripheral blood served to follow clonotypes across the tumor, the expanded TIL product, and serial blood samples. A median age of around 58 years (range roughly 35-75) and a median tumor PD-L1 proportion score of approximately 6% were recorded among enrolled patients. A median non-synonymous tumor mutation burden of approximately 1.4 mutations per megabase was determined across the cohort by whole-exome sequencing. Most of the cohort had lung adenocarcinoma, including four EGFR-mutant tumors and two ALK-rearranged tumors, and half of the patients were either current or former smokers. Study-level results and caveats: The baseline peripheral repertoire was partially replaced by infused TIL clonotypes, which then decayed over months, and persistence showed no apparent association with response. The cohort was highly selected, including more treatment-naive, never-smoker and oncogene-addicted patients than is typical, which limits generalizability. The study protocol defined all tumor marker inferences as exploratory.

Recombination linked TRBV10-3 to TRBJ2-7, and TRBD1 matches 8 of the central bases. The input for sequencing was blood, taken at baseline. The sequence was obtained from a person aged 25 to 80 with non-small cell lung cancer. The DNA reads TGTGCCACCACCGATGGACAGGGTCTGTTCCACGAGCAGTACTTC. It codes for CATTDGQGLFHEQYF.